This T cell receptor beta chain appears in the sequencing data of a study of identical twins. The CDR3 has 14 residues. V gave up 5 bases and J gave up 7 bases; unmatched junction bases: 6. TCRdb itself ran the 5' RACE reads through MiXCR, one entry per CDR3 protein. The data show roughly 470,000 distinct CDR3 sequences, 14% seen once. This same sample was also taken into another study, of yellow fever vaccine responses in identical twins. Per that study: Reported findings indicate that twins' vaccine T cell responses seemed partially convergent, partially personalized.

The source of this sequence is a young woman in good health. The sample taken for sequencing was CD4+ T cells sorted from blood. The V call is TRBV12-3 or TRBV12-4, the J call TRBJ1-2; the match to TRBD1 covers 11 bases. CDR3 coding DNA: TGTGCCAGCAGTCGCCGGACAGGGGGCTTTGGCTACACCTTC. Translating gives CASSRRTGGFGYTF.